The 11 T cell receptor beta chains listed next were all sequenced from one sample in a study of shared T cell receptors in the human thymus. The assay was immunoSEQ multiplex PCR, and TCRdb's table has in-frame clones only and misses some. The data show hundreds of thousands of clones, about 89% seen once. These data also formed part of another study, on human thymus T cells.

The sample comprised thymocytes. The receptors here all came from a boy under two years old with a congenital heart defect.

V usage is TRBV6-1 and J usage is TRBJ1-1; D not resolved. Germline V gene sequence: CDR1 MNHNS, CDR2 SASEGT. The CDR3 length is 14 residues. Trimming shortened V by 7 bases and J by 4 bases, and 16 bases separated the two germline ends. The CDR3 here is CASKEEGKCTEAFF. CDR3 DNA: TGTGCCAGCAAGGAGGAGGGAAAGTGCACTGAAGCTTTCTTT.

The genes are TRBV2 and TRBJ2-5, with 7 bases fitting TRBD2. The ends lost 6 bases at V and 1 base at J; junction bases unmatched: 11. Germline CDR1 and CDR2: SNHLY and FYNNEI. The CDR3 has 16 amino acids. CDR3 DNA: TGTGCCAGCAGGGTTAGGGACTACCCAAGCCAAGAGACCCAGTACTTC. Translated: CASRVRDYPSQETQYF. The variable domain in full, completed from reference TRBV2 and TRBJ2-5, reads EPEVTQTPSHQVTQMGQEVILRCVPISNHLYFYWYRQILGQKVEFLVSFYNNEISEKSEIFDDQFSVERPDGSNFTLKIRSTKLEDSAMYFCASRVRDYPSQETQYFGPGTRLLVL.

V usage is TRBV11-2 and J usage is TRBJ2-3, with D tentatively TRBD1 (7 bases). The CDR3 contains 17 residues. V was shortened by 0 bases and J by 4 bases, with 17 bases between the two germline ends. From germline, CDR1 is SGHAT and CDR2 FQNNGV. DNA of the CDR3: TGTGCCAGCAGCTTAGATCAGGGGGACGGGAGAGCAGATACGCAGTATTTT. It yields the protein CASSLDQGDGRADTQYF.

This clone came up once. This rearrangement joins TRBV29-1 to TRBJ1-1; no reliable D call. The CDR3 covers 17 residues. Germline V CDR1 and CDR2: SQVTM, ANQGSEA. V shed 2 bases and J shed 0 bases, with 19 bases lying between them. The CDR3 DNA reads as TGCAGCGTTGAACCCTTCGGCAGGATCAAAATGAACACTGAAGCTTTCTTT. It encodes CSVEPFGRIKMNTEAFF.

The chain combines TRBV9 with TRBJ1-1; D perhaps matches TRBD1 (6 bases). The CDR3 has 16 amino acids. V was pared by 2 bases and J by 1 base, with 15 bases between. Germline CDR1 and CDR2: SGDLS and YYNGEE. The DNA of the CDR3 is TGTGCCAGCAGCGTGAGGGGGAGTCCCGGGAACACTGAAGCTTTCTTT. This sequence encodes CASSVRGSPGNTEAFF.

This chain uses TRBV19 with TRBJ2-5, with D maybe TRBD2 (5 bases). Germline V gene sequence: CDR1 LNHDA, CDR2 SQIVND (reference sequence). CDR3 length equals 15 residues. V was clipped by 1 base and J by 5 bases, with 14 bases between them. CDR3 sequence (DNA): TGTGCCAGTAGTATAGCGGCTAGCTCCTGCGAGACCCAGTACTTC. Its translation: CASSIAASSCETQYF. Looking up the rest from reference TRBV19 and TRBJ2-5 gives the full variable domain: DGGITQSPKYLFRKEGQNVTLSCEQNLNHDAMYWYRQDPGQGLRLIYYSQIVNDFQKGDIAEGYSVSREKKESFPLTVTSAQKNPTAFYLCASSIAASSCETQYFGPGTRLLVL.

The rearrangement links TRBV9 to TRBJ2-1, with 9 nucleotides matching TRBD2. Per germline, CDR1 SGDLS and CDR2 YYNGEE. The ends lost 0 bases at V and 7 bases at J; junction bases unmatched: 8. This CDR3 has 16 amino acids. Here the CDR3 reads CASSVGAGLASNEQFF. The CDR3 DNA sequence: TGTGCCAGCAGCGTAGGCGCGGGACTAGCCTCGAATGAGCAGTTCTTC.

V usage is TRBV12-5 and J usage is TRBJ1-5; 9 nucleotides agree with TRBD1. CDR1 is LGHNT, CDR2 FRNRAP, per germline. CDR3 length equals 16 residues. Trimming removed 4 bases from V and 1 base from J; junction bases left unmatched: 5. This CDR3 is CASGSGQGRSNQPQHF. DNA for the CDR3: TGTGCTAGTGGTTCCGGACAGGGGAGAAGCAATCAGCCCCAGCATTTT.

Concerning this clone itself: An end of the junction does not agree with germline; a read error may underlie this. This chain uses TRBV6-1 with TRBJ1-1; no reliable D call. Germline CDR1 is MNHNS and CDR2 is SASEGT. The CDR3 covers 10 residues. CDR3 protein: CASSEPRRFF. The CDR3 DNA is TGTGCCAGCAGTGAACCGCGCAGGTTTTTC.

V is TRBV19 and J is TRBJ2-1; 13 bases match TRBD2. Germline CDR1 and CDR2: LNHDA and SQIVND (reference sequence). CDR3 size: 17 residues. After removal of 3 bases from V and 9 bases from J, the junction contained 11 bases not matched to a gene. Written as DNA, the CDR3 is TGTGCCAGTAGTATCAGAGAAAAACTAGCGGGAGGGCCTGAGCAGTTCTTC. Translation: CASSIREKLAGGPEQFF. The full variable domain, with the rest looked up from reference TRBV19 and TRBJ2-1, is DGGITQSPKYLFRKEGQNVTLSCEQNLNHDAMYWYRQDPGQGLRLIYYSQIVNDFQKGDIAEGYSVSREKKESFPLTVTSAQKNPTAFYLCASSIREKLAGGPEQFFGPGTRLTVL.

The chain combines TRBV6-5 with TRBJ2-4; 8 bases agree with TRBD2. The germline V gene has CDR1 MNHEY and CDR2 SVGAGI. Germline trimming cut 4 bases from V and 5 bases from J; bases unmatched to any gene: 7. The CDR3 runs to 15 residues. CDR3 protein: CASSSGAGVENIQYF. The CDR3 DNA follows: TGTGCCAGCAGTTCCGGAGCGGGAGTGGAAAACATTCAGTACTTC.